These T cell receptor beta chains were read from a single sample in a study of shared clonotypes between healthy human individuals. Sequencing was performed with immunoSEQ multiplex PCR; in TCRdb, only in-frame clones are kept and a portion is missing. The top ten hold over 1.3% of the sample, which has some 980,000 clones, 76% seen once. The sequencing sample was made of memory CD4+ T cells sorted from blood. These receptors all come from a man aged 18 to 29 in good health. Each CDR3 is given with its conserved first and last residue. The D gene is left open where the match is weak. The size entry is marked missing in some rows and otherwise reads once, few, many or a size class.

cdr3_aa: CASSQTGAGANVLTF
cdr3_nt: TGCGCCAGCAGCCAGACAGGGGCTGGGGCCAACGTCCTGACTTTC
j_call: TRBJ2-6
clone_size: -
v_call: TRBV4-1
d_call: TRBD1

cdr3_aa: CASSLGVPGGNTIYF
cdr3_nt: TGCGCCAGCAGCTTGGGGGTCCCCGGAGGAAACACCATATATTTT
j_call: TRBJ1-3
clone_size: few
v_call: TRBV5-1
d_call: -

cdr3_aa: CASSLDGGGQPQHF
cdr3_nt: TGTGCCAGCTCACTGGACGGGGGAGGGCAGCCCCAGCATTTT
j_call: TRBJ1-5
clone_size: many
v_call: TRBV18
d_call: -

cdr3_aa: CAWSGQGGQKGTEAFF
cdr3_nt: TGTGCCTGGAGTGGACAGGGGGGCCAGAAGGGCACTGAAGCTTTCTTT
j_call: TRBJ1-1
clone_size: once
v_call: TRBV30
d_call: TRBD1

cdr3_aa: CASSTGQGEGEQYF
cdr3_nt: TGTGCCAGCAGCACCGGACAGGGAGAGGGCGAGCAGTACTTC
j_call: TRBJ2-7
clone_size: -
v_call: TRBV7-2
d_call: TRBD1

cdr3_aa: CASSIGRLNTEAFF
cdr3_nt: TGTGCCAGTAGTATAGGACGGTTGAACACTGAAGCTTTCTTT
j_call: TRBJ1-1
clone_size: -
v_call: TRBV19
d_call: -

cdr3_aa: CASSLVIAGGKYNEQFF
cdr3_nt: TGTGCCAGCAGCTTAGTCATAGCGGGGGGAAAATACAATGAGCAGTTCTTC
j_call: TRBJ2-1
clone_size: -
v_call: TRBV7-9
d_call: TRBD2

cdr3_aa: CASSLRAGGSYEQYF
cdr3_nt: TGCGCCAGCAGCTTAAGGGCAGGGGGCTCCTACGAGCAGTACTTC
j_call: TRBJ2-7
clone_size: -
v_call: TRBV5-1
d_call: TRBD1

cdr3_aa: CASSSQSDGLTKAFF
cdr3_nt: TGTGCCAGCAGTTCCCAATCGGACGGGTTAACGAAAGCTTTCTTT
j_call: TRBJ1-1
clone_size: -
v_call: TRBV28
d_call: -

cdr3_aa: CASSLRTSGVDTQYF
cdr3_nt: TGTGCCAGCAGCTTAAGGACTAGCGGGGTGGATACGCAGTATTTT
j_call: TRBJ2-3
clone_size: -
v_call: TRBV7-3
d_call: TRBD2

cdr3_aa: CASSFNQAVSGELFF
cdr3_nt: TGTGCCAGCAGCTTTAACCAGGCAGTATCCGGGGAGCTGTTTTTT
j_call: TRBJ2-2
clone_size: -
v_call: TRBV11-1
d_call: -

cdr3_aa: CASRAGTSGSYEQYF
cdr3_nt: TGTGCCAGCAGGGCCGGGACTAGCGGTTCCTACGAGCAGTACTTC
j_call: TRBJ2-7
clone_size: few
v_call: TRBV6-5
d_call: TRBD2

cdr3_aa: CASSPGGGARTGELFF
cdr3_nt: TGTGCCAGCAGCCCAGGAGGGGGGGCTCGCACCGGGGAGCTGTTTTTT
j_call: TRBJ2-2
clone_size: many
v_call: TRBV5-4
d_call: -

cdr3_aa: CASSIAQGAGQPQHF
cdr3_nt: TGTGCCAGTAGTATAGCCCAGGGGGCAGGTCAGCCCCAGCATTTT
j_call: TRBJ1-5
clone_size: -
v_call: TRBV19
d_call: TRBD1

cdr3_aa: CASSPFGGTEAFF
cdr3_nt: TGCGCCAGCAGCCCGTTCGGGGGGACTGAAGCTTTCTTT
j_call: TRBJ1-1
clone_size: -
v_call: TRBV5-1
d_call: -

cdr3_aa: CASSLPSGANVLTF
cdr3_nt: TGCGCCAGCAGCTTACCCTCTGGGGCCAACGTCCTGACTTTC
j_call: TRBJ2-6
clone_size: -
v_call: TRBV5-1
d_call: -

cdr3_aa: CASSGQGETQYF
cdr3_nt: TGTGCCAGCAGTGGGCAGGGAGAGACCCAGTACTTC
j_call: TRBJ2-5
clone_size: -
v_call: TRBV25-1
d_call: -

cdr3_aa: CASSRGEGNTQYF
cdr3_nt: TGTGCCAGCAGCCGCGGGGAAGGGAATACGCAGTATTTT
j_call: TRBJ2-3
clone_size: many
v_call: TRBV7-9
d_call: -

cdr3_aa: CASSPTGTGAGNTIYF
cdr3_nt: TGTGCCAGCTCACCCACCGGCACAGGGGCTGGAAACACCATATATTTT
j_call: TRBJ1-3
clone_size: few
v_call: TRBV18
d_call: TRBD1

cdr3_aa: CASSEYNAQIGKLFF
cdr3_nt: TGTGCCAGCAGTGAATATAATGCCCAGATCGGAAAACTGTTTTTT
j_call: TRBJ1-4
clone_size: once
v_call: TRBV25-1
d_call: -

cdr3_aa: CASSRGANNQPQHF
cdr3_nt: TGCGCCAGCAGCCGAGGGGCCAACAATCAGCCCCAGCATTTT
j_call: TRBJ1-5
clone_size: -
v_call: TRBV4-1
d_call: -

cdr3_aa: CATSRDVGSYEQYF
cdr3_nt: TGTGCCACCAGCAGAGATGTAGGGAGCTACGAGCAGTACTTC
j_call: TRBJ2-7
clone_size: -
v_call: TRBV15
d_call: -

cdr3_aa: CASSNGQLGTGELFF
cdr3_nt: TGTGCCAGTAGTAATGGCCAGCTGGGCACCGGGGAGCTGTTTTTT
j_call: TRBJ2-2
clone_size: -
v_call: TRBV19
d_call: -

cdr3_aa: CASSRDGTYEQYF
cdr3_nt: TGTGCCAGCAGCAGGGACGGCACCTACGAGCAGTACTTC
j_call: TRBJ2-7
clone_size: -
v_call: TRBV6-6
d_call: -

cdr3_aa: CAWMRGTNEKLFF
cdr3_nt: TGTGCCTGGATGAGGGGTACTAATGAAAAACTGTTTTTT
j_call: TRBJ1-4
clone_size: -
v_call: TRBV30
d_call: -

cdr3_aa: CASSGQGNYGYTF
cdr3_nt: TGTGCCAGCTCCGGACAGGGAAACTATGGCTACACCTTC
j_call: TRBJ1-2
clone_size: -
v_call: TRBV9
d_call: TRBD1

cdr3_aa: CASSLLPGDRVSYEQYF
cdr3_nt: TGTGCCAGCAGCCTTCTTCCGGGGGACAGGGTATCCTACGAGCAGTACTTC
j_call: TRBJ2-7
clone_size: -
v_call: TRBV5-4
d_call: TRBD1

cdr3_aa: CASSLGLENYGYTF
cdr3_nt: TGTGCCAGCAGCTTAGGGCTGGAAAACTATGGCTACACCTTC
j_call: TRBJ1-2
clone_size: -
v_call: TRBV7-8
d_call: -

cdr3_aa: CASSRAGVGDTQYF
cdr3_nt: TGTGCCAGTTCCAGAGCGGGAGTTGGGGATACGCAGTATTTT
j_call: TRBJ2-3
clone_size: -
v_call: TRBV19
d_call: TRBD2

cdr3_aa: CASSLSYRGKEKYEQYF
cdr3_nt: TGTGCCAGCAGTTTATCCTACAGGGGGAAGGAGAAGTACGAGCAGTACTTC
j_call: TRBJ2-7
clone_size: -
v_call: TRBV27
d_call: TRBD1

cdr3_aa: CAISDRGGGSEQYF
cdr3_nt: TGTGCCATCAGTGACCGGGGGGGCGGCTCCGAGCAGTACTTC
j_call: TRBJ2-7
clone_size: -
v_call: TRBV10-3
d_call: TRBD2

cdr3_aa: CASSVGTFTDTQYF
cdr3_nt: TGTGCCAGCAGCGTAGGAACTTTCACAGATACGCAGTATTTT
j_call: TRBJ2-3
clone_size: -
v_call: TRBV9
d_call: -

cdr3_aa: CASSEATGRGTEAFF
cdr3_nt: TGTGCCAGCAGTGAAGCGACAGGTAGGGGGACTGAAGCTTTCTTT
j_call: TRBJ1-1
clone_size: few
v_call: TRBV2
d_call: -

cdr3_aa: CASSSLGDWTDTQYF
cdr3_nt: TGTGCCAGCAGCTCGCTCGGGGACTGGACAGATACGCAGTATTTT
j_call: TRBJ2-3
clone_size: -
v_call: TRBV7-9
d_call: -

cdr3_aa: CASSFRGGTEAFF
cdr3_nt: TGTGCCAGCAGCTTCAGGGGGGGCACTGAAGCTTTCTTT
j_call: TRBJ1-1
clone_size: -
v_call: TRBV7-3
d_call: TRBD1

cdr3_aa: CASRGELNNSPLHF
cdr3_nt: TGTGCCAGCAGAGGGGAATTGAATAATTCACCCCTCCACTTT
j_call: TRBJ1-6
clone_size: few
v_call: TRBV28
d_call: -

cdr3_aa: CASSASRTAGNTIYF
cdr3_nt: TGTGCCAGCAGTGCCTCAAGGACAGCTGGAAACACCATATATTTT
j_call: TRBJ1-3
clone_size: -
v_call: TRBV2
d_call: -

cdr3_aa: CASRPPHPRGQENEKLFF
cdr3_nt: TGTGCCAGCAGACCACCCCACCCCCGGGGACAGGAAAATGAAAAACTGTTTTTT
j_call: TRBJ1-4
clone_size: -
v_call: TRBV28
d_call: TRBD1

cdr3_aa: CASSQGLGMESPLHF
cdr3_nt: TGTGCCAGCAGCCAAGGGCTGGGCATGGAGTCACCCCTCCACTTT
j_call: TRBJ1-6
clone_size: -
v_call: TRBV7-2
d_call: -

cdr3_aa: CASNPTGMNTEAFF
cdr3_nt: TGTGCCAGCAACCCGACAGGAATGAACACTGAAGCTTTCTTT
j_call: TRBJ1-1
clone_size: -
v_call: TRBV7-2
d_call: -

cdr3_aa: CASSDAGTGGGQPQHF
cdr3_nt: TGTGCCAGCAGTGACGCCGGGACAGGGGGTGGTCAGCCCCAGCATTTT
j_call: TRBJ1-5
clone_size: -
v_call: TRBV2
d_call: TRBD1

cdr3_aa: CSHSGGSTDTQYF
cdr3_nt: TGCAGTCATAGCGGGGGGAGCACAGATACGCAGTATTTT
j_call: TRBJ2-3
clone_size: -
v_call: TRBV29-1
d_call: TRBD2

cdr3_aa: CASSSSLPGRNIQYF
cdr3_nt: TGTGCCAGCAGTTCCAGCCTTCCGGGACGAAACATTCAGTACTTC
j_call: TRBJ2-4
clone_size: -
v_call: TRBV27
d_call: -

cdr3_aa: CASSLTGGYGYTF
cdr3_nt: TGTGCCAGCAGTTTAACAGGGGGGTATGGCTACACCTTC
j_call: TRBJ1-2
clone_size: -
v_call: TRBV27
d_call: TRBD1

cdr3_aa: CASSLKGYEQYF
cdr3_nt: TGTGCCAGCAGCTTAAAGGGCTACGAGCAGTACTTC
j_call: TRBJ2-7
clone_size: -
v_call: TRBV7-2
d_call: -

cdr3_aa: CARGQGNNSPLHF
cdr3_nt: TGTGCCAGAGGACAGGGGAATAATTCACCCCTCCACTTT
j_call: TRBJ1-6
clone_size: -
v_call: TRBV30
d_call: TRBD1

cdr3_aa: CASSPGRDRGVSPLHF
cdr3_nt: TGTGCCAGCAGCCCAGGCCGGGACAGGGGAGTCTCACCCCTCCACTTT
j_call: TRBJ1-6
clone_size: -
v_call: TRBV7-2
d_call: TRBD1

cdr3_aa: CASSLRGRETQYF
cdr3_nt: TGTGCCAGCAGTTTGCGGGGGCGAGAGACCCAGTACTTC
j_call: TRBJ2-5
clone_size: -
v_call: TRBV28
d_call: -